This TCR beta chain was observed in a study of shared clonotypes between healthy human individuals. The study's findings and limits: With several donors compared, roughly 5% of naive CD4 clonotypes were shared.

Original processing methods: ImmunoSEQ only sent back junction sequences with no quality scores, so filtering was done differently. This table comes from immunoSEQ multiplex PCR, and its TCRdb copy is limited to in-frame clones, with some not included. V, J and clone size were drawn from that table, and D and trimming were deduced from the DNA. The sample lists some 1,600,000 clones; 95% to 99% were seen once. Deletions cut 1 base from V and 7 bases from J, with 19 bases between. Germline V CDR1 and CDR2: SGHTA, FQGNSA. CDR3 length: 16 amino acids. In the case of this clone: Its antigen is currently unknown.

This sequence was found in a man aged 25 to 45 in good health. This chain connects TRBV7-2 to TRBJ1-2; tentative D call: TRBD1 (6 bases). Sequencing was carried out using naive CD4+ T cells sorted from blood. Specified subset: CD45RA+ positively selected. The CDR3 nucleotides read TGTGCCAGCAGCTTAGAATTGGTGGACAGATACTCTGGCTACACCTTC. Its translation is CASSLELVDRYSGYTF.